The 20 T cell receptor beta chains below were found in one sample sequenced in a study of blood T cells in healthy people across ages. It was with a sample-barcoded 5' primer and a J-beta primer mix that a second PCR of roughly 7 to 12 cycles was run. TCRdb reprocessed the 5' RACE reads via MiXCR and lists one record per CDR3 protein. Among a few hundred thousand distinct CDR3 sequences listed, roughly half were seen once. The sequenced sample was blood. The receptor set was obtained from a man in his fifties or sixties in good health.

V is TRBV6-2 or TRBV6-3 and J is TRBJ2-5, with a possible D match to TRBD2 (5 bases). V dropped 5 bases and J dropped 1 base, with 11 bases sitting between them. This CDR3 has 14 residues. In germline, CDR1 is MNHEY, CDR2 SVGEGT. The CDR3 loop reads CASSDGGFQETQYF. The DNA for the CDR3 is TGTGCCAGCAGTGATGGCGGGTTCCAAGAGACCCAGTACTTC.

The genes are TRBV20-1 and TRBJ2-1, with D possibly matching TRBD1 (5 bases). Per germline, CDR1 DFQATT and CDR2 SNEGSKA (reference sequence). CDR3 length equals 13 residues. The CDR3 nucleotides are TGCAGACCCCGTTTGGGGCTTTGGGGTGAGCAGTTCTTC. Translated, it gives CRPRLGLWGEQFF.

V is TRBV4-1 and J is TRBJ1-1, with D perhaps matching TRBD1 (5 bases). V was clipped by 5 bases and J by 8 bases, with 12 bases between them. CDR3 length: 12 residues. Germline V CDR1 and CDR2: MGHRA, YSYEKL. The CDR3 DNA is TGCGCCAGCAGCAGGGACCCAGAAGAAGCTTTCTTT. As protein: CASSRDPEEAFF.

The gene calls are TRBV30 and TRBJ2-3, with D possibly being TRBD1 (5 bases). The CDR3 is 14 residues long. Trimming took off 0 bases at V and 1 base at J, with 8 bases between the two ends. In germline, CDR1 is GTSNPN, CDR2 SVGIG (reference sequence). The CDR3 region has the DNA TGTGCCTGGAGTGTAGGGGCCCGCACAGATACGCAGTATTTT. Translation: CAWSVGARTDTQYF.

CDR3 amino acids: CASTLGGSADTQYF. The CDR3 coding sequence is TGTGCCAGCACCCTGGGGGGGAGTGCAGATACGCAGTATTTT. The chain carries TRBV6-2 or TRBV6-3 and TRBJ2-3; 7 bases agree with TRBD2. The CDR3 totals 14 residues. V trimming: 7 bases; J trimming: 4 bases; junction bases outside the gene matches: 8. Germline CDR1 reads MNHEY; CDR2 reads SVGEGT.

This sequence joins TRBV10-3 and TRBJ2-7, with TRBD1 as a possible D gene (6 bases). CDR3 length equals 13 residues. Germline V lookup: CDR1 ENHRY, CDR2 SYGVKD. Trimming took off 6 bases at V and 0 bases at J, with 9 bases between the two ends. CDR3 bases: TGTGCCATCAGCACAGGGAGCTCCTACGAGCAGTACTTC. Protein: CAISTGSSYEQYF.

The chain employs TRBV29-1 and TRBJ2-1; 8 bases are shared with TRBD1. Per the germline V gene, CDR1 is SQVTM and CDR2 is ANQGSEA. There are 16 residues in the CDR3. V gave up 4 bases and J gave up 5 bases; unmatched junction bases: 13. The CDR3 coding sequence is TGCAGCGTTGCGGACAGGGCCGGGGTCAGAGACAATGAGCAGTTCTTC. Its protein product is CSVADRAGVRDNEQFF.

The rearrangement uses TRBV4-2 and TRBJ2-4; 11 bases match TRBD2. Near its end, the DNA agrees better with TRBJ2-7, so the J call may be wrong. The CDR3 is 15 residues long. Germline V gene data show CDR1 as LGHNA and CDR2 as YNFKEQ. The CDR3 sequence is CASSQIAGGSYEQYF. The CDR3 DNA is TGTGCCAGCAGCCAGATAGCGGGAGGGTCCTACGAGCAGTACTTC.

CDR3 residues: CASSLVLWEQFF. The CDR3 DNA reads TGTGCCAGCAGCTTAGTCCTCTGGGAGCAGTTCTTC. This chain links TRBV11-2 with TRBJ2-1; D remains ambiguous. The germline gives CDR1 SGHAT, CDR2 FQNNGV. There are 12 residues in the CDR3. V dropped 1 base and J dropped 10 bases, with 8 bases sitting between them.

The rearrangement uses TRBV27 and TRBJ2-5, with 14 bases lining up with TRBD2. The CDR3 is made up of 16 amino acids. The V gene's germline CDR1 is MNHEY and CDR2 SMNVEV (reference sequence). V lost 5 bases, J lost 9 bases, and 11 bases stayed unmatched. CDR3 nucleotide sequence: TGTGCCAGCAGTCAAGCCGGGACTAGCGGGAGAGGGGCCCAGTACTTC. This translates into CASSQAGTSGRGAQYF.

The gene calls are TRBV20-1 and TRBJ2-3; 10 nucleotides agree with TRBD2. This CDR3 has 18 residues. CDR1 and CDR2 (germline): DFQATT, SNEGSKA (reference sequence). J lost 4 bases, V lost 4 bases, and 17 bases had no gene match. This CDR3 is CSAIPLGVSGRAADTQYF. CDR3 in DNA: TGCAGTGCTATCCCTCTTGGAGTCAGCGGGAGGGCCGCAGATACGCAGTATTTT.

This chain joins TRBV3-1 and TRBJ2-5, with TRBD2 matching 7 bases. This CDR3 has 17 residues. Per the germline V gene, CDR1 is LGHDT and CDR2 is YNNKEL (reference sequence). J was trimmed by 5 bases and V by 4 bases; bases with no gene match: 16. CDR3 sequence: CASSPSRLAVKGETQYF. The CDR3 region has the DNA TGTGCCAGCAGCCCCAGCAGGCTAGCGGTAAAGGGGGAGACCCAGTACTTC.

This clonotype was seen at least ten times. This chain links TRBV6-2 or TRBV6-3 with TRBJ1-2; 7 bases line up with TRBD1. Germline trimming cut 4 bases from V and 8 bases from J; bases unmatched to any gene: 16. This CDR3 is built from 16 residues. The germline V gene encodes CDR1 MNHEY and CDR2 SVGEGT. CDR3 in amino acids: CASSSGTAAPRRGYTF. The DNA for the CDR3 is TGTGCCAGCAGTTCTGGGACAGCCGCACCCCGGAGAGGCTACACCTTC.

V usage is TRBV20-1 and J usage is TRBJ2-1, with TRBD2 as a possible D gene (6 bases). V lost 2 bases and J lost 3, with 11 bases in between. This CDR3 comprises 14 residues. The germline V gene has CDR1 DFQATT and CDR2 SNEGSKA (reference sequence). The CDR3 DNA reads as TGCAGTGCTAGAAATGGGCGGGACTACAATGAGCAGTTCTTC. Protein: CSARNGRDYNEQFF.

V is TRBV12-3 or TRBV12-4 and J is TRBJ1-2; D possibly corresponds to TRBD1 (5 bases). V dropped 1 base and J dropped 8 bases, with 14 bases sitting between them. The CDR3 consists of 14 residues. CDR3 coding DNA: TGTGCCAGCAGTTTAGTCGCAGGGACGGCCGGCTACACCTTC. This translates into CASSLVAGTAGYTF.

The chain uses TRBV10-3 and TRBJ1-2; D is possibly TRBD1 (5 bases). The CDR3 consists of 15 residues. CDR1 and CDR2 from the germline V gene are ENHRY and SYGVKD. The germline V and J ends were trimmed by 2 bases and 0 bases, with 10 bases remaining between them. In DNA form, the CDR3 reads TGTGCCATCAGTGAGGGGGGGATAGCTAACTATGGCTACACCTTC. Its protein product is CAISEGGIANYGYTF.

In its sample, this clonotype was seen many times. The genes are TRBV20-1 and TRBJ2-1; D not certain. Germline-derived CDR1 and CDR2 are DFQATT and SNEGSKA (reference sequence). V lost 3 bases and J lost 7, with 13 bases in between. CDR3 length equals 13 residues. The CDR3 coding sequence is TGCAGTGCTAGGCCAACACCCGGGAATGAGCAGTTCTTC. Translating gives CSARPTPGNEQFF.

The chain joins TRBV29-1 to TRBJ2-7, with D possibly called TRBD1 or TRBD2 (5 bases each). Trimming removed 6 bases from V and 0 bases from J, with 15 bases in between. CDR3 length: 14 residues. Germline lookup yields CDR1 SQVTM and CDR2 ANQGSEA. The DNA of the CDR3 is TGCAGCGTGCCTGGGGGTCTCGGCTCCTACGAGCAGTACTTC. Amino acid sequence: CSVPGGLGSYEQYF.

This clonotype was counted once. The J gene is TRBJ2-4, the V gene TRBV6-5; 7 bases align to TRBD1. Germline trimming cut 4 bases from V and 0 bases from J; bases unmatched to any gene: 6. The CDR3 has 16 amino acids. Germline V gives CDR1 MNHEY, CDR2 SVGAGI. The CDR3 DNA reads TGTGCCAGCAGTTCCCGGGACAGCGTAGCCAAAAACATTCAGTACTTC. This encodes CASSSRDSVAKNIQYF.

DNA of the CDR3: TGTGCCAGCAGCTTAGGTCGGGAGCTGGGAGAGACCCAGTACTTC. It translates to CASSLGRELGETQYF. V usage is TRBV7-2 and J usage is TRBJ2-5, with a tentative D call TRBD2 (6 bases). From germline, CDR1 is SGHTA and CDR2 FQGNSA. CDR3 length equals 15 residues. The ends were cut back, 1 base at V and 4 bases at J, with 13 bases in the middle.